The source of this T cell receptor (beta chain) is a study of blood T cell repertoires in COVID-19. Overall study: Italy, Spain and the United States were the sources of the convalescent and acute COVID-19 samples. PBMCs, B-cell-depleted T cells, or T cells were the source of the cDNA or gDNA that made up the material.

Under the authors' procedure: Estimated nucleated cell counts came from reference gene primer amplification. Assay used: immunoSEQ multiplex PCR; TCRdb lists only in-frame clones, some missing. From that table come the V and J calls and clone size; the DNA was used to work out D and trimming. The sample yields 30,000 to 45,000 clones, around 86% seen once. This CDR3 has 14 residues. Germline CDR1 is ENHRY and CDR2 is SYGVKD. With 0 bases clipped from V and 5 bases from J, the junction kept 1 base outside the gene matches. This clonotype originated in a human donor in a cohort sampled during active COVID-19. The rearrangement links TRBV10-3 to TRBJ1-2, with 9 bases that match TRBD1. Sample: peripheral blood. CDR3 bases: TGTGCCATCAGTGAGTCGACAGGGGGTTATGGCTACACCTTC. Its translation is CAISESTGGYGYTF.